The T cell receptor beta chain under discussion was sequenced for a study of Ad26.COV2.S vaccination and SARS-CoV-2 variants. The CDR3 has 14 amino acids. The V gene's germline CDR1 is MGHRA and CDR2 YSYEKL. V was pared by 1 base and J by 2 bases, with 9 bases between. The table came from immunoSEQ multiplex PCR; TCRdb's copy has only in-frame clones and leaves some out. This table has hundreds of thousands of clones, approximately 89% appearing once. Treatment defined: 15 to 20 received Ad26.COV2.S at low or high dose, single or two shots; roughly five received placebo; per-sample allocation not given. Vaccine and placebo recipients were sampled on day 63 after the first injection.

The receptor was derived from a person aged 18-65 years who received the Ad26.COV2.S COVID-19 vaccine or a placebo. The chain uses TRBV4-1 and TRBJ2-7; D is ambiguous. Sequenced here: peripheral blood, sampled in a trial of Ad26.COV2.S vaccine versus placebo. The CDR3 region has the DNA TGCGCCAGCAGCCAAGTGACGGCGACCTACGAGCAGTACTTC. It specifies CASSQVTATYEQYF.